This T cell receptor beta chain was documented in a study of blood T cell repertoires in COVID-19. On the study more broadly: COVID-19 samples collected from the United States, Italy and Spain covered acute and convalescent phases. Sources were T cells, B-cell-depleted T cells, or PBMCs; the material itself was cDNA or gDNA.

Germline V gene sequence: CDR1 LGHDT, CDR2 YNNKEL (reference sequence). V lost 4 bases and J lost 8, with 9 bases in between. This CDR3 is 12 amino acids long. Per the original data handling: Reference gene primers were amplified, and this amplification served to estimate nucleated cell counts. Repertoires were generated with immunoSEQ multiplex PCR, while TCRdb's copy carries only in-frame clones and drops some. That table is the source of V, J and clone size, and D and trimming were worked out from the DNA. The table has under 60,000 clones, 78% seen once. Sequencing input: peripheral blood. The TCR originated in a human donor in a cohort sampled during active COVID-19. The chain links TRBV3-1 (or the pseudogene TRBV3-2) to TRBJ1-3; no definite D call. CDR3 in DNA: TGTGCCAGCAGCCTCCTAGGAGACACCATATATTTT. Its translation: CASSLLGDTIYF.